This TCR beta chain is from a study of cytomegalovirus exposure and HLA in healthy donors. Across the whole study: Earlier, 150 million to 200 million T cells were analyzed, and 117 million unique TCR beta sequences were found among them. Unique TCRs numbering some 77 million, obtained from HLA-typed donors, made up an early data release.

For this clone: What it binds is unknown.

The germline V gene encodes CDR1 MNHEY and CDR2 SVGAGI. Trimming took off 9 bases at V and 2 bases at J, with 14 bases between the two ends. This CDR3 contains 13 residues. Findings of the study overall: The study found most TCR sequences rare, yet found some public TCRs in many donors. In an earlier analysis, in around 590 donors, most V segments appeared productive either ~87% or ~30% of the time.

60 Vbeta and 13 Jbeta primers were used in PCR. TCRdb's table, derived via immunoSEQ multiplex PCR, lists solely in-frame clones and lacks some. This table has under 200,000 clones, around 77% appearing once. The sequenced sample consisted of PBMCs. The TCR comes from a woman between 45 and 60 years old in good health and CMV-seropositive. The chain carries TRBV6-5 and TRBJ2-7; D might be TRBD2 (5 bases). CDR3 region: CASRITRAYEQYF. The CDR3 DNA is TGTGCCAGTCGAATTACGAGGGCCTACGAGCAGTACTTC.